One and the same sample provided the 5 T cell receptor beta chains below, sequenced in a study of beta chain features in type 1 diabetes (dated by TCRdb to 2016 to 2019). Antigen specificity for these receptors is unknown. Library preparation was by the immunoSEQ multiplex PCR assay. All of the isolated RNA was reverse transcribed with the High Capacity cDNA Reverse Transcription Kit, so expressed TCRB transcripts were sequenced. The table comes from immuneACCESS by way of TCRdb, which keeps in-frame sequences with V and J called. Part of the clones is missing from these tables; in studies checked, under half for an unresolved V gene and the rest for unknown reasons. The sample has 300,000 or so clones on record, 7% to 10% of them singletons. 1% of the sample comes from the top ten. What the work shows at the level of the full study, not this receptor alone: In all four CD4+ subsets, TCRB CDR3 length was moderately but significantly shorter in type 1 diabetes patients.

Sequenced input: central memory CD4+ T cells from blood. Source of these receptors: a young man with type 1 diabetes.

This chain uses TRBV19 with TRBJ2-7; D perhaps matches TRBD1 (7 bases). The CDR3 spans 13 residues. The V gene lost 3 bases and the J gene lost 6 bases, with 12 bases spanning the gap. CDR1 and CDR2 from the germline V gene are LNHDA and SQIVND (reference sequence). CDR3 nucleotides: TGTGCCAGTAGTATGCAGGGGGACTCCGAGCAGTACTTC. Translation gives CASSMQGDSEQYF.

This clone has only a few counts. V is TRBV5-1 and J is TRBJ2-2, with 8 positions matching TRBD2. Germline V gives CDR1 SGHRS, CDR2 YFSETQ. This CDR3 spans 17 amino acids. V gave up 4 bases and J gave up 0 bases; unmatched junction bases: 8. CDR3 sequence: CASSLASGGANTGELFF. In DNA form, the CDR3 reads TGCGCCAGCAGCCTAGCCTCCGGGGGGGCGAACACCGGGGAGCTGTTTTTT.

V gene TRBV5-4 combines with J gene TRBJ2-7; the match to TRBD1 covers 7 bases. The CDR3 sequence is 14 residues long. Germline V lookup: CDR1 SGHNT, CDR2 YYREEE (reference sequence). Losses at the gene ends were 4 bases for V and 0 bases for J; bases not matched to a gene: 4. Here the CDR3 reads CASSVGQLSYEQYF. The CDR3 region has the DNA TGTGCCAGCAGCGTGGGACAGCTCTCCTACGAGCAGTACTTC.

Notes on this clone: This same CDR3 is encoded by further DNA sequences in the sample. The chain employs TRBV7-9 and TRBJ2-3; D may be TRBD2 (5 bases). Germline V gene lookup returns CDR1 SEHNR and CDR2 FQNEAQ (reference sequence). The V end lost 1 base, the J end lost 1 base, and 6 bases lay between the germline ends. The length of the CDR3 is 14 residues. DNA of the CDR3: TGTGCCAGCAGCTTAGTCGGGGGCACAGATACGCAGTATTTT. This sequence encodes CASSLVGGTDTQYF.

The chain is built from TRBV4-1 and TRBJ1-1; D is unresolved. Germline V gene data show CDR1 as MGHRA and CDR2 as YSYEKL. This CDR3 region has 13 residues. V was cut by 0 bases and J by 9 bases, with 11 bases left in between. CDR3 nucleotides: TGCGCCAGCAGCCAAGATTACGGGCGGAAAGCTTTCTTT. Translated: CASSQDYGRKAFF.